This T cell receptor (beta chain) stems from a study of HIV-infected patients and healthy controls. Whole blood was used without fractionation, so all unsorted peripheral T cells were included. Reverse transcription used about 500 ng RNA and constant-region primers for alpha and beta. Each of the alpha and beta chains got its own library through chain-specific third strand synthesis with indices. TCRdb passed the 5' RACE reads through MiXCR, listing each CDR3 protein once. Among around 21,000 distinct CDR3 sequences listed, roughly 8.9% were seen once. The V gene's germline CDR1 is SQVTM and CDR2 ANQGSEA. V shed 1 base and J shed 4 bases, with 5 bases lying between them. This CDR3 has 12 residues. Findings of the study overall: Unequal distinct sequence numbers between patients and controls complicated comparisons. Eight alpha and eight beta V genes differed significantly in mean usage between HIV-infected patients and controls.

Sample share makes this clonotype medium-sized (0.01 to 0.1%). Its antigen is unknown. The sequencing sample was made of blood. This chain connects TRBV29-1 to TRBJ1-5; D is ambiguous. This clonotype was sampled from an adult in good health. The CDR3 nucleotides read TGCAGCGTTGAAGGGGAAAATCAGCCCCAGCATTTT. This encodes CSVEGENQPQHF.